This T cell receptor beta chain was obtained from a study of blood T cell repertoires in COVID-19. Study summary: Both acute and convalescent COVID-19 samples were obtained from the United States, Italy and Spain. Sources were T cells, B-cell-depleted T cells, or PBMCs; the material itself was cDNA or gDNA.

Original handling: Cell counts per sample came from amplifying reference gene primers. Libraries were prepared by immunoSEQ multiplex PCR; TCRdb keeps only in-frame clonotypes and omits some of them. V and J calls and clone size are those listed in that table; D and trimming were worked out from the DNA. The data show a few hundred thousand clones, approximately 81% seen once. The germline V and J ends were trimmed by 4 bases and 7 bases, with 17 bases remaining between them. Per germline, CDR1 MGHRA and CDR2 YSYEKL. The CDR3 loop spans 15 amino acids. The TCR was taken from a man aged 30 to 39 with active or convalescent COVID-19. Sequenced: peripheral blood. The chain links TRBV4-1 to TRBJ2-1; maybe TRBD2 (7 bases). The CDR3 region is CASSRSPGGLNEQFF. CDR3 nucleotides: TGCGCCAGCAGCCGATCCCCGGGGGGCCTTAATGAGCAGTTCTTC.